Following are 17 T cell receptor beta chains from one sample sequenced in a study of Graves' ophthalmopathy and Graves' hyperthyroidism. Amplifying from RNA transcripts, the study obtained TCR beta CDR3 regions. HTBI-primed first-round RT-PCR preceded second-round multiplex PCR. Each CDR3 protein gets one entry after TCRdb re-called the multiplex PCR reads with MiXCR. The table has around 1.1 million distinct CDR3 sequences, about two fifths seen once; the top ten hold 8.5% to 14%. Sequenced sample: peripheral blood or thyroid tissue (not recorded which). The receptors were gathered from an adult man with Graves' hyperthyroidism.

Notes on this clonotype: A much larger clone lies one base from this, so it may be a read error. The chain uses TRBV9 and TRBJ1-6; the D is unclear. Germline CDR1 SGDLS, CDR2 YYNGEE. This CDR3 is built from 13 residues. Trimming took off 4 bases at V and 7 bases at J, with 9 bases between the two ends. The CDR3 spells CASSPGENSPLHF. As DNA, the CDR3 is TGTGCCAGCAGCCCCGGGGAGAATTCACCCCTCCACTTT.

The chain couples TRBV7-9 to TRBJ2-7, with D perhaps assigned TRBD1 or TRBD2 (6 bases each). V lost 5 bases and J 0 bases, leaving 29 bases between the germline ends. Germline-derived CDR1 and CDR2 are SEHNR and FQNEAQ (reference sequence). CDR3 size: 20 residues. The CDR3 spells CASSPHTPRGRWLGSYEQYF. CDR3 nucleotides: TGTGCCAGCAGCCCTCATACCCCCCGGGGGCGGTGGCTCGGCTCCTACGAGCAGTACTTC.

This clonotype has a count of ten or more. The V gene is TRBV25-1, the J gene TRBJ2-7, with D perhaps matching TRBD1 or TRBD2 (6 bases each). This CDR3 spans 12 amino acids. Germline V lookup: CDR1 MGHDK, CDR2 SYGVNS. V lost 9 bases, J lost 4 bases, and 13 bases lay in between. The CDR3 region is CASVGGWYEQYF. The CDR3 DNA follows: TGTGCCAGTGTGGGGGGCTGGTACGAGCAGTACTTC.

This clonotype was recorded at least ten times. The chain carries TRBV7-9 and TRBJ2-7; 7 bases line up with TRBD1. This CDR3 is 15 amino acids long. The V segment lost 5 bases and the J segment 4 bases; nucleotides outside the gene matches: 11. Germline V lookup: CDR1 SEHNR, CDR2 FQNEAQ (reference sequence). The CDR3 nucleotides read TGTGCCAGCAGCCCTAGTGGGGACAGACCTTACGAGCAGTACTTC. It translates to CASSPSGDRPYEQYF.

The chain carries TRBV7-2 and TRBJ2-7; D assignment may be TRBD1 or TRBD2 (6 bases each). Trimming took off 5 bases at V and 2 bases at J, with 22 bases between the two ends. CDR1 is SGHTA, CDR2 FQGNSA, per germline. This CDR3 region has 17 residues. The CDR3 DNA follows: TGTGCCAGCAGCAAACAGGGTTGGGGCGGGGCAACCTACGAGCAGTACTTC. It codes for CASSKQGWGGATYEQYF. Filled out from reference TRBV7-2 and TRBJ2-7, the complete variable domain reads GAGVSQSPSNKVTEKGKDVELRCDPISGHTALYWYRQSLGQGLEFLIYFQGNSAPDKSGLPSDRFSAERTGGSVSTLTIQRTQQEDSAVYLCASSKQGWGGATYEQYFGPGTRLTVT.

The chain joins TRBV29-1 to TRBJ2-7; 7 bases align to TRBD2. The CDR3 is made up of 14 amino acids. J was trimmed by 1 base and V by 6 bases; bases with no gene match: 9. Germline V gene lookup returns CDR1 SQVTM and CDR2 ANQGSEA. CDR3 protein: CSVGEGTNSYEQYF. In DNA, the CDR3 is TGCAGCGTGGGTGAAGGGACTAATTCCTACGAGCAGTACTTC.

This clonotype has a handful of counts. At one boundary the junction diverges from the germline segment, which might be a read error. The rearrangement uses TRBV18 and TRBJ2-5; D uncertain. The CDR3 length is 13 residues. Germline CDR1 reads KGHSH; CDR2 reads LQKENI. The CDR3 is CASSPQEKDTQYF. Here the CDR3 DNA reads TGTGCCAGCTCACCTCAGGAAAAAGATACCCAGTACTTC.

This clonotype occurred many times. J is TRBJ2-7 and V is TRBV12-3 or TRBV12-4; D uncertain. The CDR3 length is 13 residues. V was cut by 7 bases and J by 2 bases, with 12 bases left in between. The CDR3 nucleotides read TGTGCCAGCACCCTGACTTCGACCTACGAGCAGTACTTC. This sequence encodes CASTLTSTYEQYF.

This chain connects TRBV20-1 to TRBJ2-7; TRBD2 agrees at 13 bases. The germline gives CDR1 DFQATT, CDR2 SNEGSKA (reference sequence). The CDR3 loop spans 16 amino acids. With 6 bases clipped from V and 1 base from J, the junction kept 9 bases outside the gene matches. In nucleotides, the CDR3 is TGCAGTGCGAACCGACTAGCGGGAGGCCGGTCCTACGAGCAGTACTTC. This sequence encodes CSANRLAGGRSYEQYF.

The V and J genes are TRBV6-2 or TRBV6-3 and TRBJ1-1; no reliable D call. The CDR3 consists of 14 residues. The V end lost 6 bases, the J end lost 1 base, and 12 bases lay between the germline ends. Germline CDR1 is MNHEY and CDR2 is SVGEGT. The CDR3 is CASRNGRWNTEAFF. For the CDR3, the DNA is TGTGCCAGCAGAAACGGACGGTGGAACACTGAAGCTTTCTTT.

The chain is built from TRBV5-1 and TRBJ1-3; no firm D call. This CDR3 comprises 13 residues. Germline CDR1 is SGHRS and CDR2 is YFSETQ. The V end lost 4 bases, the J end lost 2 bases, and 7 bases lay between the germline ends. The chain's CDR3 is CASSREAGNTIYF. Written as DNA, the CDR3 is TGCGCCAGCAGCCGGGAGGCTGGAAACACCATATATTTT. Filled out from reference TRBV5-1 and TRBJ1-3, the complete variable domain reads KAGVTQTPRYLIKTRGQQVTLSCSPISGHRSVSWYQQTPGQGLQFLFEYFSETQRNKGNFPGRFSGRQFSNSRSEMNVSTLELGDSALYLCASSREAGNTIYFGEGSWLTVV.

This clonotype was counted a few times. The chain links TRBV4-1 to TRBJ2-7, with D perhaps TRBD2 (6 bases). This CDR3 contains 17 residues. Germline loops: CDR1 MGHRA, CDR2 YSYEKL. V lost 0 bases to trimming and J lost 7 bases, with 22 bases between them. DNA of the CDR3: TGCGCCAGCAGCCAAGATCTCGCGGGACCCCTCCCGCGTGAGCAGTACTTC. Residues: CASSQDLAGPLPREQYF.

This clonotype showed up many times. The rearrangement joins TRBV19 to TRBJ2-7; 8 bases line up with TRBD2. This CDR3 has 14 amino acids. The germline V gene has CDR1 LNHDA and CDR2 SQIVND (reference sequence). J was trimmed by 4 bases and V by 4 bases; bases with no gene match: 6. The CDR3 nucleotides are TGTGCCAGTAGTAGAAGCGGGGGACAATACGAGCAGTACTTC. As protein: CASSRSGGQYEQYF.

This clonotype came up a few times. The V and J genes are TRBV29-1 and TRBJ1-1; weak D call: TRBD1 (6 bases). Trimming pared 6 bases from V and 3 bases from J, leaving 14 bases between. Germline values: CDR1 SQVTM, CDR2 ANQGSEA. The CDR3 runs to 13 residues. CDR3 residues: CSVPTGGDTEAFF. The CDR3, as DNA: TGCAGCGTCCCGACAGGCGGCGACACTGAAGCTTTCTTT.

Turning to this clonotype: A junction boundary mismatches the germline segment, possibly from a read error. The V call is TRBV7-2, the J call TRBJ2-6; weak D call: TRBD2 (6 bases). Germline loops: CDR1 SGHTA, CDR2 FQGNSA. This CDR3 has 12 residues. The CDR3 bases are TGTGCCAGCAGCCGCGGGACGCACACTGAAGCTTTC. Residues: CASSRGTHTEAF.

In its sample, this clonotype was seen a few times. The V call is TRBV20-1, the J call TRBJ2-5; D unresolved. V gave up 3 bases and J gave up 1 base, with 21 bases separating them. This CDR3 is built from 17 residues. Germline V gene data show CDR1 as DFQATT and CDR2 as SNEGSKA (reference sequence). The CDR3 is CSARAPPTTAPQETQYF. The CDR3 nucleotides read TGCAGTGCTAGGGCCCCGCCGACCACAGCGCCCCAAGAGACCCAGTACTTC.

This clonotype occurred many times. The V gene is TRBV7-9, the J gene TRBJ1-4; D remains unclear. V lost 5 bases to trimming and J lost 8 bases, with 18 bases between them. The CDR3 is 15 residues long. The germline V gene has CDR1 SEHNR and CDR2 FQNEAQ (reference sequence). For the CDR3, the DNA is TGTGCCAGCAGCCCTACGGTGGCAGGAGGGGAAAAACTGTTTTTT. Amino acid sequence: CASSPTVAGGEKLFF. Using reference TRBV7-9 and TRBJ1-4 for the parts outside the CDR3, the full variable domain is DTGVSQNPRHKITKRGQNVTFRCDPISEHNRLYWYRQTLGQGPEFLTYFQNEAQLEKSRLLSDRFSAERPKGSFSTLEIQRTEQGDSAMYLCASSPTVAGGEKLFFGSGTQLSVL.